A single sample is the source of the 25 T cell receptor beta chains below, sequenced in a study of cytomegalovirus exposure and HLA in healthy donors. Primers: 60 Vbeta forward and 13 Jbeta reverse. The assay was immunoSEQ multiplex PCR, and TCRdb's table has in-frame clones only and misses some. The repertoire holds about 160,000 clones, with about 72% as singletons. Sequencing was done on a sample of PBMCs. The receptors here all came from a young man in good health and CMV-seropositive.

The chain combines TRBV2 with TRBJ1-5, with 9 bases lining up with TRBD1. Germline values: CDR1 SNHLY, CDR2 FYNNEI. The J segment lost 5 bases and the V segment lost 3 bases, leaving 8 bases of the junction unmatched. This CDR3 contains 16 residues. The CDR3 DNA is TGTGCCAGCAGTGAGGTGGACAGGGGAGGCGATCAGCCCCAGCATTTT. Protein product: CASSEVDRGGDQPQHF.

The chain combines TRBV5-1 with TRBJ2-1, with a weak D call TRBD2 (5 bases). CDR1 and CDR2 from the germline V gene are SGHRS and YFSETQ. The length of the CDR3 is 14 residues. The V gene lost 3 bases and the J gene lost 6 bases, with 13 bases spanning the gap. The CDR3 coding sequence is TGCGCCAGCAGCTCCCCGGCCCGGGGCAATGAGCAGTTCTTC. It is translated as CASSSPARGNEQFF.

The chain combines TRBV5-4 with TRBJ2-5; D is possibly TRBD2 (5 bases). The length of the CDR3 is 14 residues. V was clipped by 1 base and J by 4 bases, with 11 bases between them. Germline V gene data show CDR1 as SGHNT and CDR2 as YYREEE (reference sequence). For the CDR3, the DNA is TGTGCCAGCAGCTTGAGAGGGAGAGGAGAGACCCAGTACTTC. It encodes CASSLRGRGETQYF.

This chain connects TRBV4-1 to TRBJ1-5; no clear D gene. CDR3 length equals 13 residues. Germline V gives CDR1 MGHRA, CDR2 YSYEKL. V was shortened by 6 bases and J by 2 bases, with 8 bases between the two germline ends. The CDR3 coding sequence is TGCGCCAGCAGGGGCGTAGGCAATCAGCCCCAGCATTTT. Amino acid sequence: CASRGVGNQPQHF.

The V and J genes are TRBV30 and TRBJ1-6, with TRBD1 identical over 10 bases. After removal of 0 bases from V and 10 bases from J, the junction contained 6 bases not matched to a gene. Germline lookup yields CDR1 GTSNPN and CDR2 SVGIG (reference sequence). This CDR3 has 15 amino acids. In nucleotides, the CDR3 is TGTGCCTGGAGTGTAGGTCGGACAGGGGGGTCACCCCTCCACTTT. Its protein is CAWSVGRTGGSPLHF.

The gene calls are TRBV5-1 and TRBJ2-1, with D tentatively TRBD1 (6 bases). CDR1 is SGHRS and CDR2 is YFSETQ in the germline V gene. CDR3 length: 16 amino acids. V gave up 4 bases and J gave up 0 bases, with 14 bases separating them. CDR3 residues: CASSPGAPGSYNEQFF. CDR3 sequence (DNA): TGCGCCAGCAGCCCAGGGGCGCCCGGCTCCTACAATGAGCAGTTCTTC.

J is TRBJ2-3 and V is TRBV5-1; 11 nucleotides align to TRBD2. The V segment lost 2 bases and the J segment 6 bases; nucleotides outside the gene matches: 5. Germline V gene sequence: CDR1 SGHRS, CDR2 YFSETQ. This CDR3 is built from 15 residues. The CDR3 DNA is TGCGCCAGCAGCTTCGGTAGCGGGGGGGCTGATACGCAGTATTTT. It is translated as CASSFGSGGADTQYF.

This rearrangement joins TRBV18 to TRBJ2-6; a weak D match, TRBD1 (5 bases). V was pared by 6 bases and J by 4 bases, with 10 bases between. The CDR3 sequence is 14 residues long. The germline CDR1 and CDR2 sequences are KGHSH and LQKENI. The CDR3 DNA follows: TGTGCCAGCTCCAGGGATAGGGGGGCCAACGTCCTGACTTTC. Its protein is CASSRDRGANVLTF.

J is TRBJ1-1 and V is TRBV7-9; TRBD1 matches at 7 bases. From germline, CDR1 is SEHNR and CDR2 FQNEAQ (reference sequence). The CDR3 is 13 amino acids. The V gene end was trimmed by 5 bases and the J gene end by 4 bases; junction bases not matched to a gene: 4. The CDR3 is CASSLRQGTEAFF. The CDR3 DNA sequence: TGTGCCAGCAGCCTTCGACAGGGCACTGAAGCTTTCTTT. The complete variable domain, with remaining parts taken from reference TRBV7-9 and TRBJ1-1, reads DTGVSQNPRHKITKRGQNVTFRCDPISEHNRLYWYRQTLGQGPEFLTYFQNEAQLEKSRLLSDRFSAERPKGSFSTLEIQRTEQGDSAMYLCASSLRQGTEAFFGQGTRLTVV.

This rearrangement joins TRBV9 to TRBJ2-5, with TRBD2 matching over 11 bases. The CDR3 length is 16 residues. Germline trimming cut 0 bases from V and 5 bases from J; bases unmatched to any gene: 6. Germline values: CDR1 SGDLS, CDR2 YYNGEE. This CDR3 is CASSVGVAGGPETQYF. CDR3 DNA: TGTGCCAGCAGCGTAGGGGTAGCGGGGGGGCCGGAGACCCAGTACTTC.

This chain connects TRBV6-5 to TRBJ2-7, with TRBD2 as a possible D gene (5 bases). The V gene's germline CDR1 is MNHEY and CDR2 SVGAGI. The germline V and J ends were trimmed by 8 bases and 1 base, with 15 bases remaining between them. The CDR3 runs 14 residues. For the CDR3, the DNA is TGTGCCAGCGGGCCGGGGTGGCCTTCCTACGAGCAGTACTTC. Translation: CASGPGWPSYEQYF.

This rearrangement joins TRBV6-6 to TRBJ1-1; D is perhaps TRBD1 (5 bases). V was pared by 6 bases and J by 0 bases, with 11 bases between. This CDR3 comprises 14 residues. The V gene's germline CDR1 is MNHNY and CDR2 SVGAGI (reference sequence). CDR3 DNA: TGTGCCAGCAGCCCAGGGATATTGAACACTGAAGCTTTCTTT. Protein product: CASSPGILNTEAFF.

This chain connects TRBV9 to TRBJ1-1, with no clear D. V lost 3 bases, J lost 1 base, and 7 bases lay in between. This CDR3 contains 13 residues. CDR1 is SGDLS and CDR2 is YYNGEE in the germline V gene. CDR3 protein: CASSALPNTEAFF. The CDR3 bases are TGTGCCAGCAGCGCCCTCCCGAACACTGAAGCTTTCTTT.

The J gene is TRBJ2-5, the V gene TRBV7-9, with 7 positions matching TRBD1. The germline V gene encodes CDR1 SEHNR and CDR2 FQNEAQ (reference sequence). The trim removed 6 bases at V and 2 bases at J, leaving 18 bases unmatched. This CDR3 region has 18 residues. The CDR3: CASRFGKIGGSQQETQYF. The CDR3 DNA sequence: TGTGCCAGCAGGTTCGGAAAAATAGGGGGCAGTCAACAAGAGACCCAGTACTTC.

CDR3 amino acids: CASSSPRRGRDTEAFF. DNA for the CDR3: TGTGCCAGTAGTTCACCCCGACGTGGGCGGGACACTGAAGCTTTCTTT. This chain uses TRBV19 with TRBJ1-1; D not resolved. The CDR3 has 16 amino acids. Trimming left V 5 bases short and J 3 bases short, with 19 bases between. Looked up from germline, CDR1 is LNHDA and CDR2 is SQIVND (reference sequence).

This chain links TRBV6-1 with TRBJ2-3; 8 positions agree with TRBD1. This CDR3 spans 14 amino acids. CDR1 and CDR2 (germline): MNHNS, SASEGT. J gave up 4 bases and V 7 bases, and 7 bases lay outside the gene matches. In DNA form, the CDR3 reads TGTGCCAGCACCCCGGGACAGGCGTCAGATACGCAGTATTTT. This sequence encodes CASTPGQASDTQYF.

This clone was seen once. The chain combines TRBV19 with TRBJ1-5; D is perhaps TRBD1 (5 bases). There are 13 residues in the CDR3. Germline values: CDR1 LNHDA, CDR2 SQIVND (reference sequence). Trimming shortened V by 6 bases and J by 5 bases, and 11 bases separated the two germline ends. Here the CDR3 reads CASRSGLDQPQHF. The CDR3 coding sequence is TGTGCCAGTAGGTCAGGGTTGGATCAGCCCCAGCATTTT.

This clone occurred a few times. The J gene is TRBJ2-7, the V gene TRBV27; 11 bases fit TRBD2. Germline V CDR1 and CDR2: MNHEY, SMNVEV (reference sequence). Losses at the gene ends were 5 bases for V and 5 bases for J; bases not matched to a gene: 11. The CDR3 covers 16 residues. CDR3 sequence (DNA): TGTGCCAGCAGTAGGGGGCAGGGACTAGCGGTGGACGAGCAGTACTTC. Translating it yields CASSRGQGLAVDEQYF.

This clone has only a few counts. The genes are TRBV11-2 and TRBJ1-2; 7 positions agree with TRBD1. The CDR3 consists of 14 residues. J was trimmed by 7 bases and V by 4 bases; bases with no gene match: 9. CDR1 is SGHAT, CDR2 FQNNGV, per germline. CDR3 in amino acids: CASSSYRGSGGYTF. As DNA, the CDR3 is TGTGCCAGCAGCTCCTACAGGGGATCGGGTGGCTACACCTTC.

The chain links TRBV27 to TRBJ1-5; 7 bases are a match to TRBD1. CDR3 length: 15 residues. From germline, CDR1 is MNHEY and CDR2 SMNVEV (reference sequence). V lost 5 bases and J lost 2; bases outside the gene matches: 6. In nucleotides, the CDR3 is TGTGCCAGCAGTACAAAGGGGGCAGGCAATCAGCCCCAGCATTTT. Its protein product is CASSTKGAGNQPQHF.

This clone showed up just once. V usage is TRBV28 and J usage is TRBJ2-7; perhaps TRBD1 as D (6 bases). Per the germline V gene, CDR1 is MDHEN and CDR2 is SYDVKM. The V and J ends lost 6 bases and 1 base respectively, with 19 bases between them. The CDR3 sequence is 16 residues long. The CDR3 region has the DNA TGTGCCAGCAGACCATCTTCCGGACAGTGGTCCTACGAGCAGTACTTC. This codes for CASRPSSGQWSYEQYF. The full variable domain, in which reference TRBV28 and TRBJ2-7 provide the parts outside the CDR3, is DVKVTQSSRYLVKRTGEKVFLECVQDMDHENMFWYRQDPGLGLRLIYFSYDVKMKEKGDIPEGYSVSREKKERFSLILESASTNQTSMYLCASRPSSGQWSYEQYFGPGTRLTVT.

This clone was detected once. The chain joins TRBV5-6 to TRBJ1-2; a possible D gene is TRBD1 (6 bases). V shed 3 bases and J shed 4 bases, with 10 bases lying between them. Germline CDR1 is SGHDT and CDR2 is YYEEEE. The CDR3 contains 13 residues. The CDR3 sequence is CASSSDSSYGYTF. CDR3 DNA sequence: TGTGCCAGCAGCTCGGACAGTAGCTATGGCTACACCTTC.

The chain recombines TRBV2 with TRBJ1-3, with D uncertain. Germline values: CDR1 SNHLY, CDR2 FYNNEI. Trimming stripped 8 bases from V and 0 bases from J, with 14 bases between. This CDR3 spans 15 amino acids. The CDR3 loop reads CASRLEGGSGNTIYF. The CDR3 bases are TGTGCCAGCCGTCTGGAGGGCGGCTCTGGAAACACCATATATTTT.

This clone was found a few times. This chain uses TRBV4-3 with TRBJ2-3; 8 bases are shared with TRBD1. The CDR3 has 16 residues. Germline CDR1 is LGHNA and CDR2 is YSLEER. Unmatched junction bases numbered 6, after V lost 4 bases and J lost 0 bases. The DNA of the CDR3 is TGCGCCAGCAGCCCGGGACAGGCAACTAGCACAGATACGCAGTATTTT. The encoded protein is CASSPGQATSTDTQYF.

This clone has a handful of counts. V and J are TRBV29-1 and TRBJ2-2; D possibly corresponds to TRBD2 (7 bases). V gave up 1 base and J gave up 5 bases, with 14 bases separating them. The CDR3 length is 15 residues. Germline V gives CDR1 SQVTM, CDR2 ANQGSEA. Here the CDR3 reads CSVEARTAGTGELFF. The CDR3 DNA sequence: TGCAGCGTTGAAGCGAGGACAGCGGGGACCGGGGAGCTGTTTTTT.